The 18 T cell receptor beta chains given below trace back to one sample, sequenced in a study of cytomegalovirus exposure and HLA in healthy donors. The study ran its PCR with 60 Vbeta and 13 Jbeta primers. Using immunoSEQ multiplex PCR, the repertoire was profiled, and TCRdb retains in-frame clones only, with some absent. Among some 150,000 clones listed, 76% were seen once. Sequencing was carried out using PBMCs. All receptors come from a man between 18 and 35 years old in good health and CMV-seronegative.

The sample holds a few counts of this clone. CDR3 bases: TGTGCCAGCAGTTTAAAAGGGACAGGGGCCCTAGGGGGCTCCTACAATGAGCAGTTCTTC. Translating gives CASSLKGTGALGGSYNEQFF. This chain uses TRBV27 with TRBJ2-1; 10 bases are a match to TRBD1. The J segment lost 0 bases and the V segment lost 2 bases, leaving 13 bases of the junction unmatched. Per germline, CDR1 MNHEY and CDR2 SMNVEV (reference sequence). This CDR3 region has 20 residues.

V and J are TRBV14 and TRBJ2-5, with TRBD2 matching 15 bases. Per the germline V gene, CDR1 is SGHDN and CDR2 is FVKESK. Trimming took 0 bases from V and 5 from J; bases not matched to a gene: 7. This CDR3 region has 18 residues. The CDR3 reads CASSQDGLAGGPRETQYF. The CDR3 DNA reads TGTGCCAGCAGCCAAGATGGACTAGCGGGAGGGCCACGGGAGACCCAGTACTTC.

The rearrangement links TRBV11-1 to TRBJ1-1, with a tentative D call TRBD1 (5 bases). Trimming took off 4 bases at V and 1 base at J, with 7 bases between the two ends. In germline, CDR1 is SGHAT, CDR2 FQDESV (reference sequence). The CDR3 has 13 amino acids. This CDR3 reads CASSSDRNTEAFF. The CDR3 coding sequence is TGTGCCAGCAGCTCCGACAGGAACACTGAAGCTTTCTTT.

The chain combines TRBV19 with TRBJ1-2; 7 nucleotides match TRBD1. V shed 9 bases and J 2 bases; nucleotides not matched to a gene: 18. Germline V gene data show CDR1 as LNHDA and CDR2 as SQIVND (reference sequence). The CDR3 has 17 residues. CDR3 in amino acids: CASAGEGTAHRNYGYTF. CDR3 coding DNA: TGTGCCAGCGCCGGGGAAGGGACAGCGCACCGGAACTATGGCTACACCTTC.

The chain links TRBV29-1 to TRBJ1-1; tentatively, D is TRBD1 (5 bases). Germline CDR1 reads SQVTM; CDR2 reads ANQGSEA. V lost 7 bases and J 7 bases, leaving 13 bases between the germline ends. The CDR3 runs 11 residues. CDR3 DNA sequence: TGCAGCGCGCAGAAGGGGATTGAAGCTTTCTTT. It yields the protein CSAQKGIEAFF.

This clone was recorded once. The V gene is TRBV30, the J gene TRBJ1-5; possible D gene TRBD1, 5 bases. Germline lookup yields CDR1 GTSNPN and CDR2 SVGIG (reference sequence). The CDR3 totals 13 residues. V was clipped by 8 bases and J by 4 bases, with 15 bases between them. This chain's CDR3 is CALAGGGNQPQHF. The CDR3 nucleotides are TGTGCCCTTGCGGGGGGAGGAAATCAGCCCCAGCATTTT.

This clone was recorded only once. The junction shows a germline mismatch at one end, possibly a read error. This chain connects TRBV5-4 to TRBJ1-3; the D gene is possibly TRBD1 (6 bases). The germline CDR1 and CDR2 sequences are SGHNT and YYREEE (reference sequence). There are 16 residues in the CDR3. In nucleotides, the CDR3 is TGTGCCAGCAGCTTGCGGGAGCGGGGGGCTGGAAACACCACATATTTT. It yields the protein CASSLRERGAGNTTYF.

The gene calls are TRBV25-1 and TRBJ1-2, with 7 bases aligning to TRBD1. CDR1 is MGHDK, CDR2 SYGVNS, per germline. Trimming cost V 6 bases and J 2 bases; bases outside gene matches: 6. CDR3 size: 14 residues. The CDR3 is CASSSTGRNYGYTF. The CDR3 DNA is TGTGCCAGCAGCTCGACAGGGCGAAACTATGGCTACACCTTC.

The V gene is TRBV19, the J gene TRBJ2-1; D call uncertain. CDR1 LNHDA and CDR2 SQIVND come from the germline V gene (reference sequence). There are 13 residues in the CDR3. V was shortened by 0 bases and J by 5 bases, with 5 bases between the two germline ends. The CDR3 spells CASSIDYNNEQFF. Here the CDR3 DNA reads TGTGCCAGTAGTATAGATTATAACAATGAGCAGTTCTTC.

This sequence joins TRBV9 and TRBJ2-2; 11 nucleotides match TRBD1. This CDR3 contains 17 residues. CDR1 SGDLS and CDR2 YYNGEE come from the germline V gene. V lost 3 bases, J lost 5 bases, and 9 bases stayed unmatched. The CDR3 region is CASSEGGQGALTGELFF. CDR3 bases: TGTGCCAGCAGCGAGGGTGGACAGGGGGCGCTTACCGGGGAGCTGTTTTTT.

V usage is TRBV5-1 and J usage is TRBJ2-2, with 10 positions matching TRBD1. The ends lost 2 bases at V and 5 bases at J; junction bases unmatched: 12. CDR1 and CDR2 (germline): SGHRS, YFSETQ. This CDR3 is 18 amino acids long. CDR3 residues: CASSFFDRGRRMTGELFF. In nucleotides, the CDR3 is TGCGCCAGCAGCTTCTTCGACAGGGGGCGCCGGATGACCGGGGAGCTGTTTTTT.

This clone was observed a single time. The chain is built from TRBV6-5 and TRBJ2-7; 8 bases align to TRBD2. The germline CDR1 and CDR2 sequences are MNHEY and SVGAGI. This CDR3 is 15 amino acids long. Trimming removed 2 bases from V and 3 bases from J; junction bases left unmatched: 6. CDR3 sequence (DNA): TGTGCCAGCAGTTACGGGGGGCTAGCGGGCTACGAGCAGTACTTC. It encodes CASSYGGLAGYEQYF.

CDR3 coding DNA: TGTGCCAGCAGCTTAATGGGGAGAGAGACCCAGTACTTC. It codes for CASSLMGRETQYF. This chain links TRBV7-2 with TRBJ2-5, with D perhaps TRBD2 (5 bases). The CDR3 totals 13 residues. Trimming left V 2 bases short and J 4 bases short, with 8 bases between. Germline V lookup: CDR1 SGHTA, CDR2 FQGNSA.

This rearrangement joins TRBV4-2 to TRBJ1-5; D might be TRBD1 (6 bases). Trimming removed 0 bases at V and 0 bases at J, with 27 bases between. Germline CDR1 and CDR2: LGHNA and YNFKEQ. CDR3 length equals 22 residues. As DNA, the CDR3 is TGTGCCAGCAGCCAAGATCCTCAGGACAGCGAAACAGCTCGATATAGCAATCAGCCCCAGCATTTT. Translated: CASSQDPQDSETARYSNQPQHF.

The rearrangement uses TRBV5-4 and TRBJ2-5; D may be TRBD2 (5 bases). This CDR3 contains 14 residues. Trimming stripped 3 bases from V and 5 bases from J, with 14 bases between. Looked up from germline, CDR1 is SGHNT and CDR2 is YYREEE (reference sequence). The CDR3 here is CASSSGERRETQYF. CDR3 nucleotides: TGTGCCAGCAGCTCAGGAGAGAGGAGGGAGACCCAGTACTTC.

This chain joins TRBV28 and TRBJ2-1; 8 bases align to TRBD2. Germline V CDR1 and CDR2: MDHEN, SYDVKM. V lost 3 bases and J lost 6; bases outside the gene matches: 4. This CDR3 has 14 residues. DNA of the CDR3: TGTGCCAGCAGTTTTAACGGGAGGGGCAATGAGCAGTTCTTC. Its protein product is CASSFNGRGNEQFF.

This chain links TRBV28 with TRBJ2-7, with a possible D match to TRBD1 (6 bases). The germline V gene has CDR1 MDHEN and CDR2 SYDVKM. Between the trimmed V and J ends, which lost 3 bases and 2 bases, there was a span of 8 bases. This CDR3 contains 13 residues. The CDR3 loop reads CASSLAGAYEQYF. CDR3 sequence (DNA): TGTGCCAGCAGTTTGGCAGGGGCCTACGAGCAGTACTTC.

V and J are TRBV19 and TRBJ1-5; the D is unclear. V was shortened by 8 bases and J by 5 bases, with 13 bases between the two germline ends. Germline V gives CDR1 LNHDA, CDR2 SQIVND (reference sequence). This CDR3 contains 13 residues. The CDR3 DNA reads TGTGCCAGTCGTTACCAGAACCATCAGCCCCAGCATTTT. Its protein is CASRYQNHQPQHF.